The 7 T cell receptor beta chains in this list originate from one sample, sequenced in a study of identical twins. TCRdb reanalysed the 5' RACE reads using MiXCR and keeps one entry per CDR3 protein. This table has roughly 470,000 distinct CDR3 sequences, roughly an eighth appearing once. The same sample was also studied in work on yellow fever vaccine responses in identical twins.

Material for sequencing was CD4+ T cells sorted from blood. The receptor set was obtained from a woman under 30 in good health.

This clonotype was detected only a few times. The J gene is TRBJ2-3, the V gene TRBV5-4, with D perhaps matching TRBD2 (6 bases). This CDR3 has 14 amino acids. Trimming removed 4 bases from V and 13 bases from J, with 22 bases in between. Germline V gene data show CDR1 as SGHNT and CDR2 as YYREEE (reference sequence). The CDR3 spells CASSHPGRTAEEYF. The CDR3 DNA reads as TGTGCCAGCAGCCACCCGGGGAGGACCGCTGAGGAGTATTTT.

This clonotype was counted only a few times. This sequence joins TRBV11-2 and TRBJ2-7; D not resolved. Germline V CDR1 and CDR2: SGHAT, FQNNGV. V lost 1 base to trimming and J lost 1 base, with 23 bases between them. There are 19 residues in the CDR3. The CDR3 region has the DNA TGTGCCAGCAGCTTAGGGTCGGGTTGGTCGAGGCGGCAATCCTACGAGCAGTACTTC. It translates to CASSLGSGWSRRQSYEQYF. The whole variable domain, remainder taken from reference TRBV11-2 and TRBJ2-7, is EAGVAQSPRYKIIEKRQSVAFWCNPISGHATLYWYQQILGQGPKLLIQFQNNGVVDDSQLPKDRFSAERLKGVDSTLKIQPAKLEDSAVYLCASSLGSGWSRRQSYEQYFGPGTRLTVT.

The chain couples TRBV20-1 to TRBJ1-2, with D unclear. Trimming cost V 2 bases and J 4 bases, with 11 bases left between them. The CDR3 runs to 13 residues. CDR1 is DFQATT and CDR2 is SNEGSKA in the germline V gene (reference sequence). CDR3 in DNA: TGCAGTGCTAGATCCCTCGGTGTCTATGGCTACACCTTC. Translating gives CSARSLGVYGYTF.

V gene TRBV29-1 combines with J gene TRBJ2-1; 8 bases align to TRBD1. Germline loops: CDR1 SQVTM, CDR2 ANQGSEA. Trimming took 7 bases from V and 7 from J; bases not matched to a gene: 9. CDR3 length: 13 amino acids. CDR3 amino acids: CSGIRDRSNEQFF. CDR3 DNA: TGCAGCGGCATCCGGGACAGGTCGAATGAGCAGTTCTTC.

This clonotype has ten or more counts. CDR3 in DNA: TGTGCCAGCAGCTTGGCCTTATTGGGTACCGGGGAGCTGTTTTTT. As protein: CASSLALLGTGELFF. The rearrangement uses TRBV5-8 and TRBJ2-2; no definite D call. V was cut by 0 bases and J by 5 bases, with 11 bases left in between. In germline, CDR1 is SGHTS, CDR2 YDEGEE. This CDR3 contains 15 residues.

This clonotype has only a few counts. V is TRBV18 and J is TRBJ2-1; 7 nucleotides align to TRBD2. V was pared by 5 bases and J by 10 bases, with 17 bases of the junction left unmatched. There are 16 residues in the CDR3. CDR1 is KGHSH, CDR2 LQKENI, per germline. Here the CDR3 reads CASSNAFSTGGGEQFF. The CDR3 bases are TGTGCCAGCTCAAACGCGTTTAGTACGGGAGGCGGGGAGCAGTTCTTC.

This clonotype came up a few times. This chain links TRBV28 with TRBJ2-2; D perhaps matches TRBD2 (5 bases). Trimming took off 3 bases at V and 5 bases at J, with 13 bases between the two ends. The germline V gene encodes CDR1 MDHEN and CDR2 SYDVKM. This CDR3 region has 15 residues. Written as DNA, the CDR3 is TGTGCCAGCAGTTTCCGGAGCGGTATAACCGGGGAGCTGTTTTTT. Its translation is CASSFRSGITGELFF. Full variable domain (remainder filled in from reference TRBV28 and TRBJ2-2): DVKVTQSSRYLVKRTGEKVFLECVQDMDHENMFWYRQDPGLGLRLIYFSYDVKMKEKGDIPEGYSVSREKKERFSLILESASTNQTSMYLCASSFRSGITGELFFGEGSRLTVL.